This T cell receptor beta chain was recorded in a study of blood T cell repertoires in COVID-19. About the research overall: COVID-19 samples collected from the United States, Italy and Spain covered acute and convalescent phases. From T cells, B-cell-depleted T cells, or PBMCs came the material, which was cDNA or gDNA.

CDR1 is SEHNR, CDR2 FQNEAQ, per germline (reference sequence). The ends lost 6 bases at V and 0 bases at J; junction bases unmatched: 9. There are 17 residues in the CDR3. Methods used by the authors: Reference gene primer amplification in the assay estimated nucleated cell counts. The repertoire was sequenced with immunoSEQ multiplex PCR; TCRdb's copy has only in-frame clones and lacks some. Clone size and the V and J calls come from that table; the DNA yielded D and trimming. The data hold under 85,000 clones, with roughly 89% observed a single time. Input material: peripheral blood. This chain connects TRBV7-9 to TRBJ2-3; 10 positions match TRBD2. This receptor was obtained from a man aged 45 to 65 with acute or convalescent COVID-19. The DNA of the CDR3 is TGTGCCAGCAGACAAAGAACTAGCGGGGCAAGCACAGATACGCAGTATTTT. It specifies CASRQRTSGASTDTQYF.